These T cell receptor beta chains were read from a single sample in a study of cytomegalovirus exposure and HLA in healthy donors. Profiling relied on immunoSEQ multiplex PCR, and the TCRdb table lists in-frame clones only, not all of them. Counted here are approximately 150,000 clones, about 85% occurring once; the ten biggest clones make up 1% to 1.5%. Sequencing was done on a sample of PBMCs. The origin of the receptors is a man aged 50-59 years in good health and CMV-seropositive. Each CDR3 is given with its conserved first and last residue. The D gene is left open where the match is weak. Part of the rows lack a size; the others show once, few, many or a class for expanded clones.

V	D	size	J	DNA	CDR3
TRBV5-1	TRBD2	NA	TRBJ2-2	TGCGCCAGCAGCTACACTAGCGGGAGTTTCGCCGGGGAGCTGTTTTTT	CASSYTSGSFAGELFF
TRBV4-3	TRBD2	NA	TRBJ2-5	TGCGCCAGCAGCCCCTCCCTAGGAGCGGGAGGGGAGACCCAGTACTTC	CASSPSLGAGGETQYF
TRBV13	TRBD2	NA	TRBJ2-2	TGTGCCAGCAGCTCCCTAGCGGGGCTCACCGGGGAGCTGTTTTTT	CASSSLAGLTGELFF
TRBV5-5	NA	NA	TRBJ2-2	TGTGCCAGCAGCTTCACGGGACAATCTACCGGGGAGCTGTTTTTT	CASSFTGQSTGELFF
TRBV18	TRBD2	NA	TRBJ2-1	TGTGCCAGCTCACTATTAACGGGACTAGCTTTTAATGAGCAGTTCTTC	CASSLLTGLAFNEQFF
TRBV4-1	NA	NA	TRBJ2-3	TGCGCCAGCAGCCAGGGTCCGACTTTTACAGATACGCAGTATTTT	CASSQGPTFTDTQYF
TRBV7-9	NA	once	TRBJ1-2	TGTGCCAGCAGCTTAGACGGGGGTAGCTACACCTTC	CASSLDGGSYTF
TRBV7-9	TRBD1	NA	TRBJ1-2	TGTGCCAGCAGCTTAGGATCGACAGGGAGGTATGGCTACACCTTC	CASSLGSTGRYGYTF
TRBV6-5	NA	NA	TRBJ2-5	TGTGCCAGCAGTTACTCGAGTGACAGTCACAAGACCCAGTACTTC	CASSYSSDSHKTQYF
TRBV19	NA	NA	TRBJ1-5	TGTGCCAGTAGTATAGTTGCCCCCAGGTATAGCAATCAGCCCCAGCATTTT	CASSIVAPRYSNQPQHF
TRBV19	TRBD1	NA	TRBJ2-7	TGTGCCAGTAGTTCCGCCGGGACAGGGTTTCGGTACGAGCAGTACTTC	CASSSAGTGFRYEQYF
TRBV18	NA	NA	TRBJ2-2	TGTGCCAGCTCACAGGGGACCGGGGAGCTGTTTTTT	CASSQGTGELFF
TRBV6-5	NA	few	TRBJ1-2	TGTGCCAGCAGTGAGTCGGTAGTGAACTATGGCTACACCTTC	CASSESVVNYGYTF
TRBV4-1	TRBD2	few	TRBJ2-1	TGCGCCAGCAGGGTTACGGGGGGGCTCTACAATGAGCAGTTCTTC	CASRVTGGLYNEQFF
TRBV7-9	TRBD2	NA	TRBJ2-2	TGTGCCACCCGCGGAGGGGCGGGGGGCACCGGGGAGCTGTTTTTT	CATRGGAGGTGELFF
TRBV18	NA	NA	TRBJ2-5	TGTGCCAGCTCTGGACTCCCACTAGGTGTGCGGGGGCGCCAAGAGACCCAGTACTTC	CASSGLPLGVRGRQETQYF
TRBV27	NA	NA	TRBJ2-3	TGTGCCAGCAGTCTCACTAGGCAATCTAGCACAGATACGCAGTATTTT	CASSLTRQSSTDTQYF
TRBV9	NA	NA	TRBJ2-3	TGTGCCAGCAGCGTATTTAGTAGCGGAGAGAGCACAGATACGCAGTATTTT	CASSVFSSGESTDTQYF
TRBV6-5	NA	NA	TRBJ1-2	TGTGCCAGCAGTTTGACAGGCCCGTATGGCTACACCTTC	CASSLTGPYGYTF
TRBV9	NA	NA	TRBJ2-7	TGTGCCAGCGCAGACGGCGCGGGGTACGAGCAGTACTTC	CASADGAGYEQYF
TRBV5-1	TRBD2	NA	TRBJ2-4	TGCGCCAGCAGCCTTTATAGCGGGGGAAACATTCAGTACTTC	CASSLYSGGNIQYF
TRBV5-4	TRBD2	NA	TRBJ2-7	TGTGCCAGCAGCTTGGGGGGACTAGGGCAATACGAGCAGTACTTC	CASSLGGLGQYEQYF
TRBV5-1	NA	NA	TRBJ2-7	TGCGCCAGCAGCCCCCTAGTAGGGGCCCACGAGCAGTACTTC	CASSPLVGAHEQYF
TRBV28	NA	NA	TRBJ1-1	TGTGCCAGACAGGGACGTGACACTGAAGCTTTCTTT	CARQGRDTEAFF
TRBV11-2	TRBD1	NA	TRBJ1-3	TGTGCCAGCAGCTTACAGTCGACAGGGATCGGCACCATATATTTT	CASSLQSTGIGTIYF
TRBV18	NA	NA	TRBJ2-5	TGTGCCAGCTCACCACGTATAGAGGAGGCCGAGACCCAGTACTTC	CASSPRIEEAETQYF
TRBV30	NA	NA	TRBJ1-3	TGTGCCTGGCAAAGAAGGGGGGGCCTTGGGAACACCATATATTTT	CAWQRRGGLGNTIYF
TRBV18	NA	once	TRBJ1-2	TGTGCCAGCTCACCTAGATCGTCGGACACGGAGGGCTACACCTTC	CASSPRSSDTEGYTF
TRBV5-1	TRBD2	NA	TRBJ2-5	TGCGCCAGCACGTCCGGGACTAGCGATCAGACCCAGTACTTC	CASTSGTSDQTQYF
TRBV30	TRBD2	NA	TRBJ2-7	TGTGCCTGGAGGACAATGGGCGGGAGGAATTACGAGCAGTACTTC	CAWRTMGGRNYEQYF
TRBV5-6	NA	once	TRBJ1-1	TGTGCCAGCAGCAAGCTCCCGCGGTCGCCTGAAGCTTTCTTT	CASSKLPRSPEAFF
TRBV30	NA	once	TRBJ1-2	TGTGCCTGGGGTGACCGGACCTCCGGAGGGGGCTACACCTTC	CAWGDRTSGGGYTF
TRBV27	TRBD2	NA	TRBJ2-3	TGTGCCAGCAGGAGCCGGGGGGGAGGCACAGATACGCAGTATTTT	CASRSRGGGTDTQYF
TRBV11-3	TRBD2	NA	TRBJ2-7	TGTGCCAGCAGCCAGGGGCCTAGCGGGAGGACCGAGCAGTACTTC	CASSQGPSGRTEQYF
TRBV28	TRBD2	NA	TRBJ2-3	TGTGCCAGCAGTCCCAATAGCGGGGTAGCAGATACGCAGTATTTT	CASSPNSGVADTQYF
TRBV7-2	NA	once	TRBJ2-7	TGTGCCAGCAGCTTAGCGATAGGGACAACCCACGAGCAGTACTTC	CASSLAIGTTHEQYF
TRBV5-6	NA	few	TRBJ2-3	TGTGCCAGCAGCCATGGGCGTACGCAGTATTTT	CASSHGRTQYF
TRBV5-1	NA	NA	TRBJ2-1	TGCGCCAGCAGCTTCCCGGGGTCGACCTACAATGAGCAGTTCTTC	CASSFPGSTYNEQFF
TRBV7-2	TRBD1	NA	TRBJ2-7	TGTGCCAGCAGCTCCGGGACAGGGGCCTACGAGCAGTACTTC	CASSSGTGAYEQYF
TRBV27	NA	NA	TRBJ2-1	TGTGCCAGCAGTTTGAGGTGGTACAGGGACAATGAGCAGTTCTTC	CASSLRWYRDNEQFF
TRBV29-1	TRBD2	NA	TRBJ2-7	TGCAGAGGAGAAAGGGGGCGGGAGGGCCCCTACGAGCAGTACTTC	CRGERGREGPYEQYF
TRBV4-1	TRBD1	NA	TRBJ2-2	TGCGCCAGCAGCCAAGATGGGATAGGGGGCGCGAACACCGGGGAGCTGTTTTTT	CASSQDGIGGANTGELFF
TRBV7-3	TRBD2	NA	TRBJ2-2	TGTGCCAGCAGCCCCCCTGGACTAGCGGGGGGCACCGGGGAGCTGTTTTTT	CASSPPGLAGGTGELFF
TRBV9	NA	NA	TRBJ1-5	TGTGCCAGCAGCGTAGGAACAGCCCAAAATCAGCCCCAGCATTTT	CASSVGTAQNQPQHF
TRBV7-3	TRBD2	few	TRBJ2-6	TGTGCCAGCAGCCCCTGGGGGGGGGCTGGGGCCAACGTCCTGACTTTC	CASSPWGGAGANVLTF
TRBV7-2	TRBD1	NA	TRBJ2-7	TGTGCCAGCAGCGACCGGGACAGGCACTCCTACGAGCAGTACTTC	CASSDRDRHSYEQYF
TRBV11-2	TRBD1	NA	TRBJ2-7	TGTGCCAGCAGCTTAGGGCCCGGGACAGGGTGGAACGAGCAGTACTTC	CASSLGPGTGWNEQYF
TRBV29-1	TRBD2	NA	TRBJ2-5	TGCAGCGTTGAAGTCAGCGGGGGGGGCCTAGAGACCCAGTACTTC	CSVEVSGGGLETQYF
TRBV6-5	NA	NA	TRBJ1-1	TGTGCCAGCACTAAACCGACGGGTGAAGCTTTCTTT	CASTKPTGEAFF
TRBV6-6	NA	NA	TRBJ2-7	TGTGCCAGCAGTCTTAAGGGACATTCCTACGAGCAGTACTTC	CASSLKGHSYEQYF
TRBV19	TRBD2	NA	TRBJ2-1	TGTGCCAGTAGCCTTAAGGGACTAGCGGGATACAATGAGCAGTTCTTC	CASSLKGLAGYNEQFF
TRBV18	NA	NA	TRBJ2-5	TGTGCCAGCTCACCACAAGTGGCTTGGGAGACCCAGTACTTC	CASSPQVAWETQYF
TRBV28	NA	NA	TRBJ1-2	TGTGCCAGCAGTTTAGGGCCCTATGGCTACACCTTC	CASSLGPYGYTF
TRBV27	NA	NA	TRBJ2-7	TGTGCCAGCAGTTTAAGGTGGGAGCCTCCCTACGAGCAGTACTTC	CASSLRWEPPYEQYF
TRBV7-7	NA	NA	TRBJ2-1	TGTGCTAGCAGCTTAGGTCTAGAATCTAGGGAGCAGTTCTTC	CASSLGLESREQFF
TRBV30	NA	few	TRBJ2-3	TGTGCCTGGAGTGTCGGCGGGGCGGCGGGGGATACGCAGTATTTT	CAWSVGGAAGDTQYF
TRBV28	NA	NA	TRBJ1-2	TGTGCCAGCAGTTTTCGGGCTAACTATGGCTACACCTTC	CASSFRANYGYTF
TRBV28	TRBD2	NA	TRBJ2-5	TGTGCCAGCAGTTTATCACGTGAGGGTAGCGGGGTGGAGACCCAGTACTTC	CASSLSREGSGVETQYF